These T cell receptor beta chains were read from a single sample in a study of blood T cell repertoires in COVID-19. The protocol was immunoSEQ multiplex PCR, while the TCRdb copy is restricted to in-frame clones and leaves out a portion. The sample consists of under 300,000 clones, about 88% of them appearing once. Sequencing input: peripheral blood. The source of these receptors is a woman in her seventies with active or convalescent COVID-19. CDR3s include the opening cysteine and the closing phenylalanine or tryptophan. The D gene is left open where the match is weak. Some rows mark clone size as missing; the rest say once, few, many or name a class of expanded clone.

J: TRBJ2-6
D: NA
size: NA
V: TRBV24-1
CDR3: CATSDSGANSGANVLTF
DNA: TGTGCCACCAGTGACTCAGGGGCGAACTCTGGGGCCAACGTCCTGACTTTC

J: TRBJ1-6
D: TRBD1
size: once
V: TRBV9
CDR3: CASSVEEGFGQGALHF
DNA: TGTGCCAGCAGCGTAGAGGAGGGATTTGGACAGGGGGCCCTCCACTTT

J: TRBJ1-1
D: NA
size: NA
V: TRBV6-4
CDR3: CASSVDRSNTEAFF
DNA: TGTGCCAGCAGTGTCGACAGGTCGAACACTGAAGCTTTCTTT

J: TRBJ1-3
D: TRBD1
size: NA
V: TRBV7-9
CDR3: CASSRQGKNTIYF
DNA: TGTGCCAGCAGCCGACAGGGGAAAAACACCATATATTTT

J: TRBJ2-1
D: TRBD1
size: NA
V: TRBV5-1
CDR3: CASSHRDRENSEQFF
DNA: TGCGCCAGCAGCCACAGGGACAGGGAAAATAGTGAGCAGTTCTTC

J: TRBJ2-7
D: NA
size: NA
V: TRBV6-5
CDR3: CASSYGHSYEQYF
DNA: TGTGCCAGCAGTTACGGACACTCCTACGAGCAGTACTTC

J: TRBJ2-1
D: TRBD2
size: NA
V: TRBV5-1
CDR3: CASSLAAGGLNEQFF
DNA: TGCGCCAGCAGCTTGGCAGCGGGGGGGCTTAATGAGCAGTTCTTC

J: TRBJ2-1
D: NA
size: NA
V: TRBV7-2
CDR3: CASSLVDTVNEQFF
DNA: TGTGCCAGCAGCTTAGTGGACACTGTCAATGAGCAGTTCTTC

J: TRBJ2-7
D: TRBD2
size: few
V: TRBV12-3/TRBV12-4
CDR3: CASSQTPGGEQYF
DNA: TGTGCCAGCAGTCAAACACCGGGGGGAGAGCAGTACTTC

J: TRBJ2-3
D: NA
size: NA
V: TRBV5-1
CDR3: CASSVGQSTDTQYF
DNA: TGCGCCAGCAGCGTCGGTCAAAGCACAGATACGCAGTATTTT

J: TRBJ2-7
D: TRBD2
size: NA
V: TRBV6-2/TRBV6-3
CDR3: CASSYLAPGLADLYEQYF
DNA: TGTGCCAGCAGTTACCTAGCACCGGGACTAGCGGACCTCTACGAGCAGTACTTC

J: TRBJ1-1
D: NA
size: NA
V: TRBV2
CDR3: CASSGEQGNTEAFF
DNA: TGTGCCAGCAGTGGGGAACAGGGGAACACTGAAGCTTTCTTT

J: TRBJ2-3
D: NA
size: NA
V: TRBV3-1/TRBV3-2
CDR3: CASSQRTSTDTQYF
DNA: TGTGCCAGCAGCCAACGCACTAGCACAGATACGCAGTATTTT

J: TRBJ2-7
D: NA
size: NA
V: TRBV20-1
CDR3: CSASLERTYEQYF
DNA: TGCAGTGCTAGTCTGGAGAGGACCTACGAGCAGTACTTC

J: TRBJ1-2
D: NA
size: NA
V: TRBV6-5
CDR3: CASTSRDYGYTF
DNA: TGTGCCAGCACTTCCCGTGACTATGGCTACACCTTC

J: TRBJ2-1
D: NA
size: NA
V: TRBV10-1
CDR3: CASSESWTNNEQFF
DNA: TGCGCCAGCAGTGAGTCATGGACAAACAATGAGCAGTTCTTC

J: TRBJ1-5
D: TRBD1
size: NA
V: TRBV6-5
CDR3: CASSSDRVNQPQHF
DNA: TGTGCCAGCAGTTCAGACAGGGTAAATCAGCCCCAGCATTTT